This T cell receptor beta chain was recovered during a study of blood T cell repertoires in COVID-19. The CDR3 has 14 residues. Germline CDR1 is SQVTM and CDR2 is ANQGSEA. V lost 5 bases to trimming and J lost 4 bases; unmatched junction nucleotides: 7. TCRdb's table, derived via immunoSEQ multiplex PCR, lists solely in-frame clones and lacks some. The table lists about 200,000 clones, 65% to 85% of them singletons, with nearly 7.5% in the top ten. The sequence came from a woman aged 40 to 49 with acute COVID-19. The source material was PBMCs or T cells enriched from blood (not recorded which). The chain couples TRBV29-1 to TRBJ2-5; TRBD1 aligns across 10 bases. CDR3 bases: TGCAGCGTTTTCACCGGGACAGGGGTAGAGACCCAGTACTTC. Translation gives CSVFTGTGVETQYF.